This entry features one TCR beta chain sequence. CDR1 and CDR2 (germline): MNHEY, SVGAGI. V lost 2 bases to trimming and J lost 5 bases, with 13 bases between them. There are 15 residues in the CDR3. Library preparation (for TCRbeta) was performed with unique molecular identifiers. TCRdb processed the PCR reads anew with MiXCR; each CDR3 protein has one entry. The data contain over 550,000 distinct CDR3 sequences, over 9.5% of them singletons. This record comes from a study of T-cell reconstitution after alpha-beta-depleted transplantation in children. This chain connects TRBV6-5 to TRBJ1-5; D is unresolved. The clonotype was recovered from a human donor who donated a stem cell graft to a child with acute myeloid leukemia. The starting material was PBMCs from the stem cell graft donor, obtained from the stem cell graft. CDR3 amino acids: CASSYDRPRDQPQHF. CDR3 nucleotides: TGTGCCAGCAGTTACGACCGACCGAGGGATCAGCCCCAGCATTTT.